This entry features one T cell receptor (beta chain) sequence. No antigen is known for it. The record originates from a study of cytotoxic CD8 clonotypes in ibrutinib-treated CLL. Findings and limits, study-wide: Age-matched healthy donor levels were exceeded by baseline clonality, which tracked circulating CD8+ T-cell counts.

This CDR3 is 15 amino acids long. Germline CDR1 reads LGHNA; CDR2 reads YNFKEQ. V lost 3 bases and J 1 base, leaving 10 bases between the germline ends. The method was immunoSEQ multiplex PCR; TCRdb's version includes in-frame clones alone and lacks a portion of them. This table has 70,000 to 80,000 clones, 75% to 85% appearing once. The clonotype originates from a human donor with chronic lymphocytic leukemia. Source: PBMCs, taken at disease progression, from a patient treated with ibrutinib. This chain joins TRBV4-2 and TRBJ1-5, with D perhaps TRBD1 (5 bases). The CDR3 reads CASSQGVQSNQPQHF. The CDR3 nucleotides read TGTGCCAGCAGCCAGGGGGTCCAGAGCAATCAGCCCCAGCATTTT.